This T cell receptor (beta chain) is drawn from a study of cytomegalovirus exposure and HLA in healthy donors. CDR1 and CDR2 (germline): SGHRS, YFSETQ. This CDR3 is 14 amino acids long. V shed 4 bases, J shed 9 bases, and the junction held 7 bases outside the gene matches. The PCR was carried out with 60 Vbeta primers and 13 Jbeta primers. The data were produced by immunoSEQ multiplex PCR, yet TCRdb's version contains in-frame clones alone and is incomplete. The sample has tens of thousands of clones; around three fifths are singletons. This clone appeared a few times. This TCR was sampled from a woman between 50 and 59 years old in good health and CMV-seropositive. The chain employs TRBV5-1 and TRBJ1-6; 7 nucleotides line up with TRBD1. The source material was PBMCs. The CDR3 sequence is CASSPQGSRSPLHF. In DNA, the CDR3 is TGCGCCAGCAGCCCACAGGGGAGCCGTTCACCCCTCCACTTT.